This T cell receptor (beta chain) was captured by sequencing in a study of T cell responses to AZD1222 COVID-19 vaccine. Across the whole study: Recipients boosted at about 4 weeks or about 12 weeks are pooled.

TCRdb's table, derived via immunoSEQ multiplex PCR, lists solely in-frame clones and lacks some. Here the sample spans 150,000 to 200,000 clones, approximately 90% being singletons. Of note for this clone: The antigen is undetermined.

Study observations and caveats: Repertoire sampling was restricted to post-peak T cell response timepoints. Distributed over spike, vaccine-associated CD4 TCRs predominated at 160-218 and 743-854. Seropositive AZD1222 recipients at baseline numbered only five or six.

The ends were cut back, 3 bases at V and 3 bases at J, with 12 bases in the middle. The CDR3 consists of 15 residues. Germline CDR1 reads MNHNS; CDR2 reads SASEGT. The specimen was peripheral blood, collected on day 0 of AZD1222 vaccination. The chain recombines TRBV6-1 with TRBJ2-1, with D possibly TRBD2 on 5 matching bases. The TCR comes from an adult in good health. CDR3 residues: CASSDEEGRYNEQFF. The CDR3 DNA sequence: TGTGCCAGCAGTGACGAAGAGGGCCGCTACAATGAGCAGTTCTTC.